This T cell receptor (beta chain) was profiled in a study of T cells in Graves' hyperthyroidism and ophthalmopathy. V lost 2 bases, J lost 3 bases, and 12 bases lay in between. Germline V gives CDR1 MNHEY, CDR2 SMNVEV (reference sequence). The CDR3 has 15 amino acids. This clonotype has at least ten counts. Clinical symptoms, serum thyroxine, TRAb, thyroid ultrasound and orbital computed tomography informed diagnoses. Source material for PBMCs was around 10 ml fresh peripheral blood. TCR beta CDR3 sequences were amplified from RNA transcripts. The TCR CDR3 first-round RT-PCR relied on the HTBI primer set. TCRdb analysed the multiplex PCR reads with MiXCR anew, one entry per CDR3 protein. The sample carries a few hundred thousand distinct CDR3 sequences, around 15% recorded once.

Sample: blood. The chain combines TRBV27 with TRBJ2-3; D gene ambiguous. The source is a woman in her 30s with Graves' ophthalmopathy. CDR3 sequence: CASSLNLPSTDTQYF. Written as DNA, the CDR3 is TGTGCCAGCAGTTTAAATCTACCATCGACAGATACGCAGTATTTT.